The 14 T cell receptor beta chains presented below share a single source sample, sequenced in a study of blood T cell repertoires in COVID-19 (dated by TCRdb to about 2020). Library preparation was by the immunoSEQ multiplex PCR assay. Drawn from immuneACCESS, this table holds only the in-frame rearrangements with V and J called that TCRdb kept. Clones are partly lost; checked studies trace under half to an unresolved V gene and leave the rest unexplained. For this sample the table gives roughly 79,000 clones, of which around 80% were detected only once. The leading ten clones occupy around 7.2% of the sample. Sequenced sample: peripheral blood. The receptor set was obtained from a human donor in a cohort sampled during active COVID-19.

The rearrangement links TRBV5-1 to TRBJ2-7, with 8 bases identical to TRBD1. V trimming: 4 bases; J trimming: 8 bases; junction bases outside the gene matches: 14. The CDR3 is made up of 15 amino acids. CDR1 SGHRS and CDR2 YFSETQ come from the germline V gene. CDR3: CASSPRQGASPQQYF. CDR3 coding DNA: TGCGCCAGCAGCCCGAGGCAGGGGGCATCTCCCCAGCAGTACTTC.

The V call is TRBV15, the J call TRBJ1-3; D remains unclear. V lost 3 bases, J lost 4 bases, and 10 bases lay in between. The CDR3 covers 14 residues. Germline V gives CDR1 LNHNV, CDR2 YYDKDF (reference sequence). The CDR3 region has the DNA TGTGCCACCAGCAGGACTCAGAAGGGAAACACCATATATTTT. It translates to CATSRTQKGNTIYF.

The rearrangement joins TRBV10-3 to TRBJ2-7, with D uncertain. Per the germline V gene, CDR1 is ENHRY and CDR2 is SYGVKD. The CDR3 loop spans 13 amino acids. The V gene lost 4 bases and the J gene lost 2 bases, with 9 bases spanning the gap. The CDR3 DNA reads TGTGCCATCAGTGTAGGAGAGGCCTACGAGCAGTACTTC. Amino acids: CAISVGEAYEQYF.

The CDR3 coding sequence is TGTGCCAGCAGTGCGATTGGGGCGGACAGGGGCGTAAGCTCCTACAATGAGCAGTTCTTC. This gives the protein CASSAIGADRGVSSYNEQFF. V usage is TRBV6-2 or TRBV6-3 and J usage is TRBJ2-1, with 9 bases identical to TRBD1. Trimming removed 5 bases from V and 0 bases from J; junction bases left unmatched: 17. The CDR3 sequence is 20 residues long. Germline V CDR1 and CDR2: MNHEY, SVGEGT.

CDR3 amino acids: CASSLPNLYYEQYF. The CDR3 region has the DNA TGTGCCAGCAGCCTACCTAACCTGTACTACGAGCAGTACTTC. The chain recombines TRBV7-2 with TRBJ2-7; no clear D gene. Germline V gives CDR1 SGHTA, CDR2 FQGNSA. The CDR3 sequence is 14 residues long. V lost 5 bases and J 3 bases, leaving 14 bases between the germline ends.

The chain carries TRBV14 and TRBJ2-7; D uncertain. There are 16 residues in the CDR3. The V gene's germline CDR1 is SGHDN and CDR2 FVKESK. The V end was cut by 6 bases, the J end by 0 bases, with 18 bases between. The CDR3 reads CASRNFRPPSSYEQYF. DNA for the CDR3: TGTGCCAGCAGGAATTTCAGGCCACCAAGCTCCTACGAGCAGTACTTC. Complete variable domain (other parts from reference TRBV14 and TRBJ2-7): EAGVTQFPSHSVIEKGQTVTLRCDPISGHDNLYWYRRVMGKEIKFLLHFVKESKQDESGMPNNRFLAERTGGTYSTLKVQPAELEDSGVYFCASRNFRPPSSYEQYFGPGTRLTVT.

This chain joins TRBV5-4 and TRBJ1-4; 11 bases are shared with TRBD1. The CDR3 contains 14 residues. Germline CDR1 SGHNT, CDR2 YYREEE (reference sequence). V lost 5 bases to trimming and J lost 12 bases; unmatched junction nucleotides: 9. CDR3 sequence (DNA): TGTGCCAGCAGGCCCGATCCGGGACAGGGGGAACTGTTTTTT. It specifies CASRPDPGQGELFF.

V and J are TRBV5-6 and TRBJ1-2; TRBD1 is a possible D gene (5 bases). Germline values: CDR1 SGHDT, CDR2 YYEEEE. Deletions cut 4 bases from V and 3 bases from J, with 16 bases between. The CDR3 is 15 residues long. The chain's CDR3 is CASSPRGGDHYGYTF. The CDR3 DNA reads TGTGCCAGCAGCCCGCGCGGGGGGGATCACTATGGCTACACCTTC.

The chain employs TRBV4-1 and TRBJ1-1; D uncertain. V was cut by 1 base and J by 0 bases, with 15 bases left in between. CDR1 MGHRA and CDR2 YSYEKL come from the germline V gene. The CDR3 length is 17 residues. The CDR3 protein is CASSQGPPPFLNTEAFF. Written as DNA, the CDR3 is TGCGCCAGCAGCCAAGGGCCCCCCCCCTTTTTGAACACTGAAGCTTTCTTT.

The chain combines TRBV7-9 with TRBJ1-5, with a possible D match to TRBD1 (5 bases). V gave up 1 base and J gave up 7 bases, with 8 bases separating them. The CDR3 is made up of 13 amino acids. The germline V gene encodes CDR1 SEHNR and CDR2 FQNEAQ (reference sequence). CDR3 sequence: CASSLGGGQPQHF. CDR3 nucleotide sequence: TGTGCCAGCAGCTTAGGGGGCGGCCAGCCCCAGCATTTT.

This chain joins TRBV9 and TRBJ2-1; 15 bases agree with TRBD2. CDR3 length: 18 amino acids. With V trimmed by 4 bases and J by 1 base, 6 bases remained unmatched. CDR1 is SGDLS and CDR2 is YYNGEE in the germline V gene. This CDR3 reads CASSIGTSGGPSYNEQFF. For the CDR3, the DNA is TGTGCCAGCAGCATCGGGACTAGCGGGGGGCCTTCCTACAATGAGCAGTTCTTC. The variable domain in full, with the rest retrieved from reference TRBV9 and TRBJ2-1, is DSGVTQTPKHLITATGQRVTLRCSPRSGDLSVYWYQQSLDQGLQFLIQYYNGEERAKGNILERFSAQQFPDLHSELNLSSLELGDSALYFCASSIGTSGGPSYNEQFFGPGTRLTVL.

The V and J genes are TRBV18 and TRBJ2-5; TRBD2 might be the D (5 bases). V was cut by 4 bases and J by 3 bases, with 12 bases left in between. The CDR3 covers 14 residues. From germline, CDR1 is KGHSH and CDR2 LQKENI. DNA for the CDR3: TGTGCCAGCTCACTCAACGGGGTGAAAGAGACCCAGTACTTC. This sequence encodes CASSLNGVKETQYF.

The chain couples TRBV6-2 or TRBV6-3 to TRBJ2-3; TRBD2 is a possible D gene (6 bases). CDR3 length equals 15 residues. Looked up from germline, CDR1 is MNHEY and CDR2 is SVGEGT. Trimming took 6 bases from V and 5 from J, leaving 18 bases between them. This chain's CDR3 is CASSSLGGARDTQYF. CDR3 DNA sequence: TGTGCCAGCAGCAGCCTTGGAGGGGCTCGAGATACGCAGTATTTT.

The chain is built from TRBV2 and TRBJ1-2; D ambiguous. The CDR3 is 12 amino acids. Germline V lookup: CDR1 SNHLY, CDR2 FYNNEI. The ends were cut back, 7 bases at V and 5 bases at J, with 11 bases in the middle. The CDR3 DNA reads TGTGCCAGCAACGGGAACCAATATGGCTACACCTTC. Translation gives CASNGNQYGYTF.